This passage covers 3 T cell receptor beta chains from one sample sequenced in a study of regulatory T cells in long-lasting Graves disease (dated by TCRdb to the early 2020s). The label giving this sample's time point can be read as: persistent/refractory GD, antithyroid drugs over 5 years with positive TRAb. RNA was extracted from PBMCs in TRIzol for both TCR sequencing and RNA sequencing. The protocol used for the library was multiplex PCR. These reads were obtained on an Illumina HiSeq 4000. iRepertoire HTBI primers and Arm-PCR amplification of CDR3 regions were used to construct TCR beta libraries. TCRdb trimmed public reads at Q25 via fastp, called clones via MiXCR and kept in-frame beta chains. CDR3 protein duplicates are merged, each entry listing the most common genes and DNA. This sample lists about 470,000 distinct CDR3 sequences; under 25% were detected once. The ten largest clonotypes hold about 6.6% of the sample.

Sequences were derived from peripheral blood mononuclear cells (PBMCs), sampled when the disease was refractory, from a patient treated with antithyroid drugs. Source of these receptors: a female donor with Graves disease.

A few counts support this clonotype. The chain carries TRBV4-1 and TRBJ2-7; weak D call: TRBD1 (5 bases). The germline gives CDR1 MGHRA, CDR2 YSYEKL. Trimming took 3 bases from V and 5 from J, leaving 11 bases between them. CDR3 length equals 13 residues. CDR3 in DNA: TGCGCCAGCAGCCAGCCCAGGGAACACGAGCAGTACTTC. Its translation is CASSQPREHEQYF.

This clonotype has at least ten counts. The chain employs TRBV7-8 and TRBJ2-4, with D possibly TRBD2 on 5 matching bases. Germline lookup yields CDR1 SGHVS and CDR2 FQNEAQ. V was cut by 0 bases and J by 7 bases, with 7 bases left in between. The CDR3 is 13 residues long. The CDR3 region has the DNA TGTGCCAGCAGCTTAGCTGAGCGGAACATTCAGTACTTC. Protein: CASSLAERNIQYF.

This clonotype was recorded many times. The rearrangement joins TRBV6-2 or TRBV6-3 to TRBJ1-5, with D maybe TRBD1 (5 bases). The CDR3 spans 14 residues. Trimming removed 5 bases from V and 5 bases from J, with 13 bases in between. CDR1 and CDR2 (germline): MNHEY, SVGEGT. As DNA, the CDR3 is TGTGCCAGCAGTGACTTCGCAGGGTATCAGCCCCAGCATTTT. It yields the protein CASSDFAGYQPQHF.